The 8 T cell receptor beta chains below were found in one sample sequenced in a study of T cell responses to AZD1222 COVID-19 vaccine. Clones were read by immunoSEQ multiplex PCR, and TCRdb kept only the in-frame ones, dropping some. In the table there are fewer than 35,000 clones, approximately 90% of which are singletons. The specimen was peripheral blood, collected on day 0 of AZD1222 vaccination. The receptors come from an adult in good health.

The chain has TRBV25-1 and TRBJ2-1; the D is unclear. Germline V gene sequence: CDR1 MGHDK, CDR2 SYGVNS. Trimming left V 4 bases short and J 4 bases short, with 14 bases between. The CDR3 extends over 15 amino acids. Here the CDR3 DNA reads TGTGCCAGCAGTGGAAATACGGTCACGTACAATGAGCAGTTCTTC. Encoded protein: CASSGNTVTYNEQFF.

J is TRBJ1-3 and V is TRBV6-6; TRBD1 might be the D (6 bases). V dropped 5 bases and J dropped 0 bases, with 17 bases sitting between them. Germline V gene sequence: CDR1 MNHNY, CDR2 SVGAGI (reference sequence). The CDR3 runs to 17 residues. CDR3 in amino acids: CASSPQQGAFSGNTIYF. The CDR3, as DNA: TGTGCCAGCAGTCCTCAACAGGGAGCCTTCTCTGGAAACACCATATATTTT.

The chain couples TRBV24-1 to TRBJ2-1; 9 bases line up with TRBD1. Germline-derived CDR1 and CDR2 are KGHDR and SFDVKD. This CDR3 region has 16 residues. Trimming removed 4 bases from V and 10 bases from J; junction bases left unmatched: 13. The CDR3 bases are TGTGCCACCAGTGACCAAGGGACAGGGCGGGGTAACGAGCAGTTCTTC. As protein: CATSDQGTGRGNEQFF.

The genes are TRBV6-5 and TRBJ1-2; no clear D gene. Trimming cost V 7 bases and J 8 bases, with 17 bases left between them. Germline V gene data show CDR1 as MNHEY and CDR2 as SVGAGI. CDR3 length: 13 amino acids. CDR3 residues: CASTPTEEGGYTF. CDR3 in DNA: TGTGCCAGCACCCCAACGGAGGAAGGGGGCTACACCTTC.

This chain links TRBV5-1 with TRBJ2-2; D is uncertain. Deletions cut 0 bases from V and 2 bases from J, with 8 bases between. This CDR3 is built from 15 residues. The germline V gene has CDR1 SGHRS and CDR2 YFSETQ. The CDR3 protein is CASSLVPVNTGELFF. In DNA, the CDR3 is TGCGCCAGCAGCTTGGTGCCGGTCAACACCGGGGAGCTGTTTTTT. The whole variable domain, filled in from reference TRBV5-1 and TRBJ2-2, reads KAGVTQTPRYLIKTRGQQVTLSCSPISGHRSVSWYQQTPGQGLQFLFEYFSETQRNKGNFPGRFSGRQFSNSRSEMNVSTLELGDSALYLCASSLVPVNTGELFFGEGSRLTVL.

The chain is built from TRBV6-1 and TRBJ1-1; 8 bases are a match to TRBD1. The CDR3 consists of 13 residues. Germline assignment: CDR1 MNHNS and CDR2 SASEGT. The J segment lost 7 bases and the V segment lost 2 bases, leaving 3 bases of the junction unmatched. The CDR3, as DNA: TGTGCCAGCAGTGAACTCAGGGGGCTTGAAGCTTTCTTT. As protein: CASSELRGLEAFF.

CDR3 amino acids: CASSPLEGAGTEAFF. CDR3 in DNA: TGTGCCAGCTCACCACTTGAGGGGGCGGGTACTGAAGCTTTCTTT. This chain uses TRBV18 with TRBJ1-1, with 7 bases identical to TRBD1. Germline V gene data show CDR1 as KGHSH and CDR2 as LQKENI. The CDR3 has 15 residues. Losses at the gene ends were 1 base for V and 5 bases for J; bases not matched to a gene: 7. Full variable domain (remainder filled in from reference TRBV18 and TRBJ1-1): NAGVMQNPRHLVRRRGQEARLRCSPMKGHSHVYWYRQLPEEGLKFMVYLQKENIIDESGMPKERFSAEFPKEGPSILRIQQVVRGDSAAYFCASSPLEGAGTEAFFGQGTRLTVV.

This chain connects TRBV9 to TRBJ1-4, with 7 bases lining up with TRBD1. Looked up from germline, CDR1 is SGDLS and CDR2 is YYNGEE. The CDR3 is 17 amino acids. Germline trimming cut 3 bases from V and 0 bases from J; bases unmatched to any gene: 8. CDR3 coding DNA: TGTGCCAGCAGCGGAAGGGACAGCGATGCAACTAATGAAAAACTGTTTTTT. It yields the protein CASSGRDSDATNEKLFF. The whole variable domain, remainder taken from reference TRBV9 and TRBJ1-4, is DSGVTQTPKHLITATGQRVTLRCSPRSGDLSVYWYQQSLDQGLQFLIQYYNGEERAKGNILERFSAQQFPDLHSELNLSSLELGDSALYFCASSGRDSDATNEKLFFGSGTQLSVL.